This note documents a single T cell receptor beta chain sequence. The antigen is undetermined. The repertoire was sequenced with immunoSEQ multiplex PCR; TCRdb's copy has only in-frame clones and lacks some. The sample contains about 2,500,000 clones, over 85% of which appear only once. These data come from a study of shared clonotypes between healthy human individuals. Broader study findings: Rarefaction showed that sequencing of sorted subsets was incomplete (despite large depth).

Germline V lookup: CDR1 KGHSH, CDR2 LQKENI. The CDR3 loop spans 15 amino acids. Trimming left V 0 bases short and J 5 bases short, with 10 bases between. Input material: naive CD4+ T cells sorted from blood. Subset given: CD45RA+ positively selected. The receptor was isolated from a man younger than 30 in good health. The V and J genes are TRBV18 and TRBJ1-4, with D uncertain. CDR3 bases: TGTGCCAGCTCACCACCAGGCAGACTCAATGAAAAACTGTTTTTT. Translated: CASSPPGRLNEKLFF.